The subject of this entry is one TCR beta chain. The antigen remains unidentified. The PCR was carried out with 60 Vbeta primers and 13 Jbeta primers. Clones were sequenced by immunoSEQ multiplex PCR, and TCRdb holds only the in-frame ones, with some missing. The sample yields roughly 150,000 clones, 76% seen once. The sample belongs to a study of cytomegalovirus exposure and HLA in healthy donors. Notes on the study in general: Presence/absence analyses supposed approximately even sequencing depth among donors.

The sequencing input was PBMCs. The sequence came from a woman between 40 and 55 years old in good health and CMV-seronegative.

The chain's CDR3 is CAWRKPRDEQFF. The DNA of the CDR3 is TGTGCCTGGAGGAAGCCCCGAGATGAGCAGTTCTTC. V usage is TRBV30 and J usage is TRBJ2-1, with D hard to call. Germline lookup yields CDR1 GTSNPN and CDR2 SVGIG (reference sequence). The CDR3 loop spans 12 amino acids. V was clipped by 3 bases and J by 8 bases, with 11 bases between them.